Presented here are 6 T cell receptor beta chains from one specimen sequenced in a study of cytomegalovirus exposure and HLA in healthy donors. The repertoire was sequenced with immunoSEQ multiplex PCR; TCRdb's copy has only in-frame clones and lacks some. The sample has under 85,000 clones, roughly 94% seen once. The sequenced sample was PBMCs. The receptors here all came from a woman aged 18-35 years in good health and CMV-seropositive.

The chain combines TRBV4-3 with TRBJ1-1; TRBD1 agrees at 9 bases. Germline V CDR1 and CDR2: LGHNA, YSLEER. CDR3 length: 17 residues. With V trimmed by 1 base and J by 4 bases, 10 bases remained unmatched. The CDR3 reads CASSQGTGTGKGTEAFF. Written as DNA, the CDR3 is TGCGCCAGCAGCCAAGGCACCGGGACAGGGAAGGGCACTGAAGCTTTCTTT.

This clone was found once. The rearrangement joins TRBV7-2 to TRBJ2-3; D possibly corresponds to TRBD2 (7 bases). Trimming pared 1 base from V and 2 bases from J, leaving 10 bases between. Germline values: CDR1 SGHTA, CDR2 FQGNSA. The CDR3 runs to 15 residues. The CDR3 DNA is TGTGCCAGCAGCTTAGATGGGGGGGCCACAGATACGCAGTATTTT. Its translation: CASSLDGGATDTQYF.

The chain is built from TRBV5-1 and TRBJ2-2; tentatively, D is TRBD1 (5 bases). Germline values: CDR1 SGHRS, CDR2 YFSETQ. V lost 6 bases, J lost 3 bases, and 12 bases lay in between. The CDR3 consists of 14 residues. The CDR3, as DNA: TGCGCCAGCACCAGGACATTCGACACCGGGGAGCTGTTTTTT. As protein: CASTRTFDTGELFF.

The chain joins TRBV28 to TRBJ2-2; tentative D call: TRBD1 (6 bases). Trimming shortened V by 5 bases and J by 4 bases, and 14 bases separated the two germline ends. From germline, CDR1 is MDHEN and CDR2 SYDVKM. The CDR3 totals 15 residues. The CDR3 DNA reads as TGTGCCAGCAGTACATTACAGGGTACCACCGGGGAGCTGTTTTTT. Translating gives CASSTLQGTTGELFF.

The V and J genes are TRBV19 and TRBJ1-6; D is perhaps TRBD1 (5 bases). Germline CDR1 and CDR2: LNHDA and SQIVND (reference sequence). The V gene lost 6 bases and the J gene lost 8 bases, with 17 bases spanning the gap. This CDR3 region has 15 residues. The CDR3 region has the DNA TGTGCCAGTAGCCTCGATGGGGGGGACCATTCACCCCTCCACTTT. Its translation: CASSLDGGDHSPLHF.

J is TRBJ1-4 and V is TRBV19; 11 bases align to TRBD1. The junction had 2 bases not matched to a gene; V was cut back by 4 bases and J by 7 bases. Germline CDR1 LNHDA, CDR2 SQIVND (reference sequence). The length of the CDR3 is 14 residues. The CDR3 DNA reads as TGTGCCAGTAGTACGGACAGGGGGCGTGAAAAACTGTTTTTT. Encoded protein: CASSTDRGREKLFF.